This T cell receptor beta chain was identified in a study of vaccination effects on CD4 cells after COVID-19. Study-wide findings and caveats: Infection-derived and vaccine-derived clones contracted markedly late after vaccination.

Looked up from germline, CDR1 is DFQATT and CDR2 is SNEGSKA (reference sequence). This CDR3 spans 13 amino acids. V was shortened by 3 bases and J by 8 bases, with 16 bases between the two germline ends. Before any sequencing was done, the ViraFEST assay used viral peptide pools to expand antigen-specific CD4+ T cells. Following culture for ten to eleven days, CD4+ T cells were isolated. The participants, recipients of two vaccine doses, got either BNT162b2 or mRNA-1273. Each culture well received roughly 1.9 million PBMC. These cells were then cultured in IMDM with 8.5 to 10 IU/ml IL-2 and around 9.6 ug/ml peptides. Cells had half their medium changed to IL-2 medium on days 3 and 7. The assay was immunoSEQ multiplex PCR, and TCRdb's table has in-frame clones only and misses some. The repertoire holds approximately 65,000 clones, with over 70% as singletons. As to this clone: Its antigen is not known.

The receptor comes from a human donor who received a COVID-19 vaccine. The chain uses TRBV20-1 and TRBJ1-2; D is possibly TRBD1 (5 bases). The source material was CD4+ T cells from PBMCs cultured with HCoV-229E spike peptides, sampled after COVID-19 vaccination. CDR3 residues: CSASSQGWSGYTF. The CDR3, as DNA: TGCAGTGCTAGTAGTCAGGGATGGAGCGGCTACACCTTC.